This T cell receptor beta chain originates from a study of cytomegalovirus exposure and HLA in healthy donors. Broader study findings: Most of the TCR beta V segments (in an earlier analysis) were productive either about 87% or about 30% of the time.

As to this clone: Its antigen remains unknown.

The CDR3 extends over 15 amino acids. Germline V gene data show CDR1 as MNHEY and CDR2 as SMNVEV (reference sequence). The V end was cut by 6 bases, the J end by 3 bases, with 18 bases between. PCR involved 60 Vbeta and 13 Jbeta primers. Clones were sequenced by immunoSEQ multiplex PCR, and TCRdb holds only the in-frame ones, with some missing. Altogether under 200,000 clones are present, approximately 85% being singletons, with the ten largest covering about 9.3%. The source material was PBMCs. V usage is TRBV27 and J usage is TRBJ2-7, with TRBD1 as a possible D gene (6 bases). The sequence derives from a man aged 18 to 29 in good health and CMV-seropositive. The CDR3 loop reads CASSPTRGPVYEQYF. The CDR3 DNA reads as TGTGCCAGCAGCCCAACCAGGGGTCCTGTCTACGAGCAGTACTTC.